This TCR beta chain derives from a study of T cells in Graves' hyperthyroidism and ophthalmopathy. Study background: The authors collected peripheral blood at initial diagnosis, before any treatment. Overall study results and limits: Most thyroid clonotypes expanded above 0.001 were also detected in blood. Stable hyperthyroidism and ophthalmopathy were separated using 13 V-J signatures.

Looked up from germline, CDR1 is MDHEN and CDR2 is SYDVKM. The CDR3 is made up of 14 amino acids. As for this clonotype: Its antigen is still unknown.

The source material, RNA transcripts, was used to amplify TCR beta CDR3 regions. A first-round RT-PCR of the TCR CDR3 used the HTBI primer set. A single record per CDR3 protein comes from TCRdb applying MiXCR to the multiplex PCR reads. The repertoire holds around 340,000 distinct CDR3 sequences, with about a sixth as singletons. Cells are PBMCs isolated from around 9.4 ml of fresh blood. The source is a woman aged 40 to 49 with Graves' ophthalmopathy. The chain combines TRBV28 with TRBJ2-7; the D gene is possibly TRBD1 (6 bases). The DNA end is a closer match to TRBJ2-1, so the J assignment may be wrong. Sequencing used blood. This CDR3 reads CASSPADSWYEQFF. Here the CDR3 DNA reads TGTGCCAGCAGTCCAGCGGACAGTTGGTACGAGCAGTTCTTC.